The 6 T cell receptor beta chains below come from one sample, sequenced in a study of blood T cell repertoires in COVID-19. Profiled with immunoSEQ multiplex PCR; TCRdb holds only in-frame clones, not every one. The sample holds around 260,000 clones, around four fifths seen once. The sample taken for sequencing was peripheral blood. The receptors shown here come from a man in his sixties with acute or convalescent COVID-19.

This clone has a single count. The chain carries TRBV2 and TRBJ1-5; no reliable D call. The CDR3 consists of 14 residues. CDR1 and CDR2 from the germline V gene are SNHLY and FYNNEI. The ends were cut back, 7 bases at V and 0 bases at J, with 10 bases in the middle. The CDR3 coding sequence is TGTGCCAGCAAGTTAGTCGATAGCAATCAGCCCCAGCATTTT. Translated: CASKLVDSNQPQHF.

The V and J genes are TRBV5-1 and TRBJ1-1; D uncertain. The CDR3 is 13 amino acids. Trimming took 1 base from V and 3 from J, leaving 7 bases between them. The V gene's germline CDR1 is SGHRS and CDR2 YFSETQ. The CDR3 is CASSLTRDTEAFF. The CDR3 nucleotides read TGCGCCAGCAGCTTGACGCGGGACACTGAAGCTTTCTTT.

The V gene is TRBV18, the J gene TRBJ2-3; 7 nucleotides line up with TRBD1. The CDR3 has 17 amino acids. With 0 bases clipped from V and 4 bases from J, the junction kept 10 bases outside the gene matches. Germline V gene lookup returns CDR1 KGHSH and CDR2 LQKENI. The CDR3 loop is CASSPPLGGSPADTQYF. As DNA, the CDR3 is TGTGCCAGCTCACCACCGTTAGGGGGCTCACCTGCAGATACGCAGTATTTT.

The CDR3 loop reads CASSLTSGTSNSPLHF. Here the CDR3 DNA reads TGTGCCAGCAGTTTAACCTCCGGGACATCCAATTCACCCCTCCACTTT. This chain joins TRBV27 and TRBJ1-6, with a possible D match to TRBD1 (6 bases). Trimming stripped 2 bases from V and 7 bases from J, with 15 bases between. This CDR3 is built from 16 residues. Germline CDR1 MNHEY, CDR2 SMNVEV (reference sequence).

The rearrangement joins TRBV10-1 to TRBJ2-7; the match to TRBD2 covers 12 bases. Germline V gene sequence: CDR1 WNHNN, CDR2 SYGVQD (reference sequence). Trimming removed 1 base from V and 0 bases from J; junction bases left unmatched: 7. The CDR3 runs 18 residues. CDR3 loop: CASSELGLAGAHSYEQYF. The CDR3 DNA reads as TGCGCCAGCAGTGAGTTGGGACTAGCGGGTGCTCACTCCTACGAGCAGTACTTC.

V is TRBV27 and J is TRBJ2-5, with D possibly TRBD1 on 5 matching bases. The length of the CDR3 is 13 residues. The V gene's germline CDR1 is MNHEY and CDR2 SMNVEV (reference sequence). V was clipped by 5 bases and J by 3 bases, with 10 bases between them. The CDR3 protein is CASSRGFEETQYF. CDR3 DNA sequence: TGTGCCAGCAGTAGGGGTTTCGAAGAGACCCAGTACTTC.